This T cell receptor (beta chain) appears in the sequencing data of a study of cytomegalovirus exposure and HLA in healthy donors. Germline V gives CDR1 MNHEY, CDR2 SVGAGI. The CDR3 totals 11 residues. The V gene lost 5 bases and the J gene lost 13 bases, with 11 bases spanning the gap. In the PCR, 60 Vbeta and 13 Jbeta primers were used. TCRdb keeps only in-frame clones here, not all; method: immunoSEQ multiplex PCR. The sample shows some 120,000 clones, 70% to 80% of them seen only once. The chain uses TRBV6-5 and TRBJ2-2, with a possible D match to TRBD2 (6 bases). The clonotype originates from a woman aged 18 to 35 in good health and CMV-seronegative. The specimen was PBMCs. The CDR3 region is CASSQGGGLFF. The DNA for the CDR3 is TGTGCCAGCAGTCAGGGAGGAGGGCTGTTTTTT.